Below are 28 T cell receptor beta chains sequenced from a single sample in a study of shared clonotypes between healthy human individuals. The method was immunoSEQ multiplex PCR; TCRdb's version includes in-frame clones alone and lacks a portion of them. This repertoire shows some 1 million clones, about 70% found once; its top ten account for over 1.3%. Input material: memory CD4+ T cells sorted from blood. As to subset: CD45RA-negative fraction. The receptors shown here come from a man aged 18 to 35 in good health.

The V call is TRBV4-1, the J call TRBJ2-7; 12 bases map to TRBD2. From germline, CDR1 is MGHRA and CDR2 YSYEKL. The ends lost 0 bases at V and 3 bases at J; junction bases unmatched: 6. The length of the CDR3 is 17 residues. CDR3 DNA: TGCGCCAGCAGCCAAGATTGGGGACTAGCGGGTCTCTACGAGCAGTACTTC. Translated, it gives CASSQDWGLAGLYEQYF.

The chain has TRBV4-3 and TRBJ1-2; 10 positions match TRBD1. The germline CDR1 and CDR2 sequences are LGHNA and YSLEER. The V gene end was trimmed by 0 bases and the J gene end by 5 bases; junction bases not matched to a gene: 3. CDR3 size: 15 residues. The CDR3 is CASSQDGQGVYGYTF. The CDR3 DNA follows: TGCGCCAGCAGCCAAGATGGACAGGGGGTTTATGGCTACACCTTC.

The V gene is TRBV11-2, the J gene TRBJ2-5, with 10 bases fitting TRBD1. CDR3 length: 16 residues. The V segment lost 4 bases and the J segment 5 bases; nucleotides outside the gene matches: 10. Germline-derived CDR1 and CDR2 are SGHAT and FQNNGV. The CDR3 nucleotides read TGTGCCAGCAGCTCAGCCGGACAGGGGGGAGGGGAGACCCAGTACTTC. This encodes CASSSAGQGGGETQYF.

This clone was counted only a few times. This chain joins TRBV27 and TRBJ1-1, with TRBD1 identical over 8 bases. The CDR3 sequence is 12 residues long. Germline V gene data show CDR1 as MNHEY and CDR2 as SMNVEV (reference sequence). The V segment lost 6 bases and the J segment 10 bases; nucleotides outside the gene matches: 7. The CDR3 nucleotides read TGTGCCAGCAGCAAACAGGGGGGGGGAGCTTTCTTT. The encoded protein is CASSKQGGGAFF.

The chain couples TRBV15 to TRBJ1-1, with D unclear. Germline V gives CDR1 LNHNV, CDR2 YYDKDF (reference sequence). The CDR3 spans 12 residues. V shed 10 bases and J shed 1 base, with 10 bases lying between them. CDR3 region: CASAQWNTEAFF. The CDR3 DNA reads TGTGCCAGCGCCCAATGGAACACTGAAGCTTTCTTT.

The rearrangement joins TRBV2 to TRBJ1-1; a possible D gene is TRBD1 (6 bases). Trimming took off 9 bases at V and 5 bases at J, with 16 bases between the two ends. Per germline, CDR1 SNHLY and CDR2 FYNNEI. CDR3 length: 13 amino acids. This CDR3 is CASYREGGTEAFF. The CDR3 DNA reads TGTGCCAGTTACAGGGAGGGTGGAACTGAAGCTTTCTTT.

V gene TRBV10-2 combines with J gene TRBJ1-5; TRBD1 matches 7 bases. Germline V gene lookup returns CDR1 WSHSY and CDR2 SAAADI. The CDR3 is made up of 15 amino acids. After removal of 4 bases from V and 7 bases from J, the junction contained 10 bases not matched to a gene. The CDR3, as DNA: TGCGCCAGCAGTGGATCCGAGACAGGGCAACAGCCCCAGCATTTT. Translating gives CASSGSETGQQPQHF.

This clone was counted a single time. The chain joins TRBV4-2 to TRBJ2-2; 10 bases fit TRBD1. This CDR3 contains 20 residues. Germline CDR1 reads LGHNA; CDR2 reads YNFKEQ. Trimming removed 2 bases from V and 1 base from J; junction bases left unmatched: 13. The CDR3 coding sequence is TGTGCCAGCAGCCAAACGATCGTCCGGGACAGGGGACTGAACACCGGGGAGCTGTTTTTT. Encoded protein: CASSQTIVRDRGLNTGELFF.

J is TRBJ1-6 and V is TRBV30, with a weak D call TRBD1 (5 bases). The ends were cut back, 0 bases at V and 9 bases at J, with 15 bases in the middle. Germline V gene data show CDR1 as GTSNPN and CDR2 as SVGIG (reference sequence). CDR3 length equals 15 residues. The CDR3 sequence: CAWSVDTRGTSPLHF. CDR3 coding DNA: TGTGCCTGGAGTGTAGACACAAGGGGCACTTCACCCCTCCACTTT.

The V and J genes are TRBV18 and TRBJ2-7; TRBD1 matches 9 bases. The germline CDR1 and CDR2 sequences are KGHSH and LQKENI. This CDR3 is built from 15 residues. V dropped 1 base and J dropped 6; count of bases not matched to a gene: 7. The CDR3: CASSPLVGQGLEQYF. The CDR3 DNA reads as TGTGCCAGCTCACCACTAGTTGGACAGGGGCTCGAGCAGTACTTC.

The V gene is TRBV19, the J gene TRBJ1-5; the D gene is possibly TRBD1 (5 bases). The CDR3 covers 16 residues. Trimming removed 4 bases from V and 0 bases from J, with 13 bases in between. Germline assignment: CDR1 LNHDA and CDR2 SQIVND (reference sequence). The CDR3 nucleotides are TGTGCCAGTAGTACCATACAGGAGATTAGCAATCAGCCCCAGCATTTT. Translating it yields CASSTIQEISNQPQHF.

The chain uses TRBV7-1 and TRBJ1-6; D remains ambiguous. TRBV7-1 is an open reading frame, and its role is uncertain. The CDR3 is 16 amino acids. Trimming cost V 5 bases and J 4 bases, with 15 bases left between them. DNA of the CDR3: TGTGCCAGCAGCCCCCGGATTATTGGGTATAATTCACCCCTCCACTTT. This translates into CASSPRIIGYNSPLHF.

The genes are TRBV28 and TRBJ2-1; D is possibly TRBD1 (5 bases). CDR3 length: 16 residues. V lost 3 bases to trimming and J lost 5 bases, with 17 bases between them. Germline V gene lookup returns CDR1 MDHEN and CDR2 SYDVKM. The CDR3 is CASSFGREPLNNEQFF. The CDR3 coding sequence is TGTGCCAGCAGTTTCGGCAGGGAACCACTTAACAATGAGCAGTTCTTC.

As to this clone: With a far larger clone one base away, a read error is the likely cause. The chain carries TRBV7-3 and TRBJ1-1; possibly TRBD1 for D (5 bases). Germline V gene data show CDR1 as SGHTA and CDR2 as FQGTGA. The CDR3 has 13 amino acids. V lost 5 bases and J 1 base, leaving 8 bases between the germline ends. The CDR3: CASSTTANTEAFF. The CDR3 coding sequence is TGTGCCAGCAGCACGACAGCGAACACTGAAGCTTTCTTT.

The V call is TRBV7-9, the J call TRBJ2-2; the match to TRBD2 covers 10 bases. This CDR3 region has 18 residues. Germline loops: CDR1 SEHNR, CDR2 FQNEAQ (reference sequence). V gave up 5 bases and J gave up 5 bases; unmatched junction bases: 14. CDR3 protein: CASSVKVRLAGLTGELFF. As DNA, the CDR3 is TGTGCCAGCAGCGTCAAAGTGCGACTAGCGGGTTTAACCGGGGAGCTGTTTTTT.

The V and J genes are TRBV7-9 and TRBJ1-3; 9 nucleotides agree with TRBD1. This CDR3 region has 17 residues. The V gene end was trimmed by 5 bases and the J gene end by 0 bases; junction bases not matched to a gene: 8. Germline V gene data show CDR1 as SEHNR and CDR2 as FQNEAQ (reference sequence). The CDR3 loop reads CASSPSGTGLSGNTIYF. As DNA, the CDR3 is TGTGCCAGCAGCCCGTCCGGGACAGGGCTCTCTGGAAACACCATATATTTT.

A remark on this clone: Other nucleotide sequences from this sample produce the same CDR3. The rearrangement uses TRBV11-2 and TRBJ1-2; D perhaps matches TRBD1 (5 bases). The CDR3 length is 13 residues. V was shortened by 3 bases and J by 4 bases, with 9 bases between the two germline ends. The V gene's germline CDR1 is SGHAT and CDR2 FQNNGV. The CDR3 sequence: CASSLGGVYGYTF. The CDR3, as DNA: TGTGCCAGCAGCTTGGGGGGGGTCTATGGCTACACCTTC.

In this sample, this clone turned up a few times. V and J are TRBV9 and TRBJ1-6, with D possibly TRBD1 on 5 matching bases. The CDR3 is 16 residues long. The V gene's germline CDR1 is SGDLS and CDR2 YYNGEE. V lost 5 bases to trimming and J lost 4 bases, with 16 bases between them. CDR3 in amino acids: CASRSGEGTYNSPLHF. The DNA for the CDR3 is TGTGCCAGCAGGTCGGGGGAGGGGACTTATAATTCACCCCTCCACTTT. Full variable domain (missing parts from reference TRBV9 and TRBJ1-6): DSGVTQTPKHLITATGQRVTLRCSPRSGDLSVYWYQQSLDQGLQFLIQYYNGEERAKGNILERFSAQQFPDLHSELNLSSLELGDSALYFCASRSGEGTYNSPLHFGNGTRLTVT.

The chain couples TRBV7-2 to TRBJ1-5; D is perhaps TRBD1 (5 bases). This CDR3 contains 15 residues. The V and J ends lost 1 base and 6 bases respectively, with 13 bases between them. Germline CDR1 is SGHTA and CDR2 is FQGNSA. The CDR3 DNA reads TGTGCCAGCAGCTTAGGGCCTGCAGGGAGTCAGCCCCAGCATTTT. Its translation: CASSLGPAGSQPQHF.

The chain joins TRBV5-5 to TRBJ1-2; 9 bases are shared with TRBD1. The CDR3 totals 16 residues. The V segment lost 1 base and the J segment 2 bases; nucleotides outside the gene matches: 6. Germline V gene lookup returns CDR1 SGHKS and CDR2 YYEKEE (reference sequence). In DNA form, the CDR3 reads TGTGCCAGCAGCTTGTTCCTGGGACAGGGCAACTATGGCTACACCTTC. As protein: CASSLFLGQGNYGYTF.

The genes are TRBV11-2 and TRBJ1-5; D may be TRBD1 (5 bases). The germline V gene has CDR1 SGHAT and CDR2 FQNNGV. Trimming pared 0 bases from V and 6 bases from J, leaving 12 bases between. CDR3 length: 15 amino acids. This CDR3 reads CASSLDGQGAQPQHF. The CDR3 nucleotides are TGTGCCAGCAGCTTAGATGGGCAGGGAGCTCAGCCCCAGCATTTT.

The CDR3 loop reads CAIGLAGGEETQYF. DNA for the CDR3: TGTGCCATCGGACTAGCGGGGGGAGAGGAGACCCAGTACTTC. The rearrangement links TRBV10-3 to TRBJ2-5, with 14 bases aligning to TRBD2. V lost 8 bases, J lost 5 bases, and 4 bases stayed unmatched. Germline CDR1 ENHRY, CDR2 SYGVKD. This CDR3 has 14 amino acids.

V and J are TRBV7-8 and TRBJ2-7; no definite D call. Trimming took off 4 bases at V and 2 bases at J, with 12 bases between the two ends. The CDR3 has 14 amino acids. The V gene's germline CDR1 is SGHVS and CDR2 FQNEAQ. Here the CDR3 reads CASSSLTGPYEQYF. The CDR3 nucleotides read TGTGCCAGCAGCTCGTTGACTGGGCCCTACGAGCAGTACTTC.

This clone was found once. This sequence joins TRBV4-1 and TRBJ2-2; D is uncertain. The CDR3 consists of 20 residues. Germline V gene data show CDR1 as MGHRA and CDR2 as YSYEKL. Trimming took off 2 bases at V and 0 bases at J, with 22 bases between the two ends. The CDR3 here is CASSQHIELTTLANTGELFF. In nucleotides, the CDR3 is TGCGCCAGCAGCCAACACATCGAGCTCACAACCCTCGCGAACACCGGGGAGCTGTTTTTT.

This clone was detected a few times. The chain links TRBV5-1 to TRBJ2-2; D is possibly TRBD1 (6 bases). The CDR3 length is 16 residues. Germline assignment: CDR1 SGHRS and CDR2 YFSETQ. With 2 bases removed from V and 1 base from J, the gap between germline ends came to 12 bases. CDR3 loop: CASSLEVQGNTGELFF. CDR3 nucleotides: TGCGCCAGCAGCTTAGAGGTACAGGGGAACACCGGGGAGCTGTTTTTT.

The chain carries TRBV6-5 and TRBJ1-5, with D uncertain. Deletions cut 2 bases from V and 2 bases from J, with 10 bases between. The CDR3 sequence is 15 residues long. Germline-derived CDR1 and CDR2 are MNHEY and SVGAGI. The CDR3 loop is CASSYPPWGNQPQHF. CDR3 sequence (DNA): TGTGCCAGCAGTTACCCTCCCTGGGGCAATCAGCCCCAGCATTTT.

V and J are TRBV30 and TRBJ1-6, with 8 bases aligning to TRBD1. This CDR3 has 14 amino acids. Losses at the gene ends were 0 bases for V and 7 bases for J; bases not matched to a gene: 2. CDR1 and CDR2 from the germline V gene are GTSNPN and SVGIG (reference sequence). The CDR3 DNA reads TGTGCCTGGAGTGTGGGACAGGACAATTCACCCCTCCACTTT. Protein: CAWSVGQDNSPLHF.

The chain links TRBV7-2 to TRBJ2-7; 13 nucleotides line up with TRBD2. The germline gives CDR1 SGHTA, CDR2 FQGNSA. CDR3 length equals 14 residues. Trimming cost V 5 bases and J 5 bases; bases outside gene matches: 3. CDR3 loop: CASSTGLAGDEQYF. The CDR3 nucleotides read TGTGCCAGCAGCACAGGACTAGCGGGAGACGAGCAGTACTTC.